This T cell receptor (beta chain) emerged from a study of vaccination and CD4 T cells after COVID-19. The overall study: Sampling that followed vaccination took place a median roughly 69 days after dose two, within a range of 14 to 241. Control cultures were given a CEFX pool, an HIV-1 Nef pool, or no peptide.

This clonotype was seen more than once but under ten times. Its antigen is unidentified. The treatment: roughly ten-day PBMC culture with coronavirus spike peptide pools or control peptides (ViraFEST assay). Half the medium was replaced with fresh IL-2 medium on days 3 and 7. Once obtained from cultured CD4+ T cells, the DNA was sequenced using the Oncomine TCR Beta short-read assay. TCRdb redid the calling of the PCR reads with MiXCR, one entry per CDR3 protein. The sample records about 10,000 distinct CDR3 sequences, under 30% being singletons. The sequences come from CD4+ T cells from blood, cultured in vitro, collected after SARS-CoV-2 vaccination. The source of this sequence is a human donor who had recovered from COVID-19.

CDR3 in amino acids: CASSWTGTGGNTIYF. CDR3 coding DNA: TGTGCCAGCAGCTGGACAGGAACAGGTGGAAACACCATATATTTT. The rearrangement joins TRBV7-2 to TRBJ1-3, with 7 positions matching TRBD1. The germline gives CDR1 SGHTA, CDR2 FQGNSA. Trimming took 4 bases from V and 3 from J; bases not matched to a gene: 6. There are 15 residues in the CDR3. Drawing the rest from reference TRBV7-2 and TRBJ1-3, the complete variable domain is GAGVSQSPSNKVTEKGKDVELRCDPISGHTALYWYRQSLGQGLEFLIYFQGNSAPDKSGLPSDRFSAERTGGSVSTLTIQRTQQEDSAVYLCASSWTGTGGNTIYFGEGSWLTVV.